This record looks at one TCR beta chain sequence and its context. Across fewer than 25 US areas, participants ranged in age from about 18 to 90 years. Participant-reported clinical history was the basis for cohort assignment. Recovered status applied to Cohort 3 donors who had two consecutive negative PCRs. It also applied to those with clearance or with symptom resolution. This CDR3 has 15 residues. V was shortened by 4 bases and J by 7 bases, with 17 bases between the two germline ends. Per germline, CDR1 LNHDA and CDR2 SQIVND (reference sequence). The source of the sample is a study of blood T cell repertoires in COVID-19. Across the study: PBMCs, B-cell-depleted T cells, or T cells were the source of the cDNA or gDNA that made up the material.

The method was immunoSEQ multiplex PCR; TCRdb's version includes in-frame clones alone and lacks a portion of them. Of fewer than 450,000 clones in the sample, roughly 91% are singletons; the top ten hold approximately 0.55%. J is TRBJ1-5 and V is TRBV19, with D hard to call. This TCR came from a man between 18 and 29 years old who had recovered from COVID-19. Sequencing was performed on PBMCs or T cells enriched from blood (not recorded which). CDR3 DNA: TGTGCCAGTAGTACCAGACCATCAGGAGGGCAGCCCCAGCATTTT. It translates to CASSTRPSGGQPQHF.